The clone carrying this T cell receptor beta chain has a handful of counts. What it binds is not known. This may be a read error: a much more frequent sequence differs by one nucleotide. The V end was cut by 6 bases, the J end by 3 bases, with 12 bases between. The CDR3 extends over 14 amino acids. A single record per CDR3 protein comes from TCRdb applying MiXCR to the 5' RACE reads. The data show about 540,000 distinct CDR3 sequences, approximately 12% seen once. The source of the sample is a study of CD8 T cells in ankylosing spondylitis. General observations from the study: A TCR beta motif of eight highly homologous variants appeared characteristic of ankylosing spondylitis blood.

Source material: blood, either unsorted or a sorted T cell fraction (not recorded which). This clonotype was obtained from a male donor with ankylosing spondylitis. The chain combines TRBV12-3 or TRBV12-4 with TRBJ1-5; maybe TRBD1 (5 bases). The CDR3 reads CASSLTEDNQPQHF. The CDR3 DNA is TGTGCCAGCAGCCTGACAGAGGACAATCAGCCCCAGCATTTT.